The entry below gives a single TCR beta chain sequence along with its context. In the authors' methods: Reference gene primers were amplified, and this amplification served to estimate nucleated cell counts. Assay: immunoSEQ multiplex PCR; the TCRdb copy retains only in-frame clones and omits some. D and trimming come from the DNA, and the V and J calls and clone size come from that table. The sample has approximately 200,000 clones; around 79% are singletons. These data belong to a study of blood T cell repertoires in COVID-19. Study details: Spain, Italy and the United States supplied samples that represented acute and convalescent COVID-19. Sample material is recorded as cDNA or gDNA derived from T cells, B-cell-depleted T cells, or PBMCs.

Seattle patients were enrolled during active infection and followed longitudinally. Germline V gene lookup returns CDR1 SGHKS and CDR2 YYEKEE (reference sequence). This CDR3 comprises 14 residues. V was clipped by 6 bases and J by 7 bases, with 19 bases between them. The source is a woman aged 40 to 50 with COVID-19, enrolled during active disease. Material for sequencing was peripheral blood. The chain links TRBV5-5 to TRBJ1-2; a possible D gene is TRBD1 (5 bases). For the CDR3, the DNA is TGTGCCAGCACCCTCCGGGACTCCGCTCGTGGCTACACCTTC. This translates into CASTLRDSARGYTF.